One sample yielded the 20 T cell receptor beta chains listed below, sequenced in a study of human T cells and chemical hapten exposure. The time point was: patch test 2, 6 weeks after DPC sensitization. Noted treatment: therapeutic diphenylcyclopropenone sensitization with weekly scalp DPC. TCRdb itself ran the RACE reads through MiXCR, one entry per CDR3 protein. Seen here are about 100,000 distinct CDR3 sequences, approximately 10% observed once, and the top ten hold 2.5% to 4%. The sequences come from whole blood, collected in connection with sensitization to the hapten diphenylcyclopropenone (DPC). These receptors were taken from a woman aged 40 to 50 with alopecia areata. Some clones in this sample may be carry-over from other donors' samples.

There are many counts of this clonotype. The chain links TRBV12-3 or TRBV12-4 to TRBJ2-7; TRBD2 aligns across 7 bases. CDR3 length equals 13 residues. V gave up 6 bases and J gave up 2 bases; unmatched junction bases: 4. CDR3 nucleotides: TGTGCCAGCAGGGGGGGGGAGACCTACGAGCAGTACTTC. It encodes CASRGGETYEQYF.

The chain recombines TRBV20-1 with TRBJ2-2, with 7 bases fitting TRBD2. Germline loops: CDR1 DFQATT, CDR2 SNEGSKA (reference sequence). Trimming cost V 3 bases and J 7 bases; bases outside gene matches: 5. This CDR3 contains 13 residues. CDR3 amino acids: CSASSGGIGELFF. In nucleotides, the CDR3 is TGCAGTGCTAGCTCGGGGGGAATCGGGGAGCTGTTTTTT.

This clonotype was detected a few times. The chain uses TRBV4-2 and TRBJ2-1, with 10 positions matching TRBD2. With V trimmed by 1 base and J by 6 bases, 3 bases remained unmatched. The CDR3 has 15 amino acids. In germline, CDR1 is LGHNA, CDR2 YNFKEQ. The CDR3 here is CASSQGIAGGNEQFF. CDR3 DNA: TGTGCCAGCAGCCAAGGGATAGCGGGGGGCAATGAGCAGTTCTTC.

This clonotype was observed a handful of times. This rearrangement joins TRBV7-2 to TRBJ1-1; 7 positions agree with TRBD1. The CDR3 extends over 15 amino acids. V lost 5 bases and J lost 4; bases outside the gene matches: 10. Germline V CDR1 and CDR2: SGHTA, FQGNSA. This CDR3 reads CASSRATGVRTEAFF. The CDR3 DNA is TGTGCCAGCAGCCGTGCAACAGGGGTTCGCACTGAAGCTTTCTTT.

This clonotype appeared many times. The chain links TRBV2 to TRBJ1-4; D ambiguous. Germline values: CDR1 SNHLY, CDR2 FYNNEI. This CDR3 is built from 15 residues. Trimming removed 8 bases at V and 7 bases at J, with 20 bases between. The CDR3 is CASHPERLSGEKLFF. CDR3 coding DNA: TGTGCCAGCCACCCGGAACGACTATCGGGTGAAAAACTGTTTTTT. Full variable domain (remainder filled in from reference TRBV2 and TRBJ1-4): EPEVTQTPSHQVTQMGQEVILRCVPISNHLYFYWYRQILGQKVEFLVSFYNNEISEKSEIFDDQFSVERPDGSNFTLKIRSTKLEDSAMYFCASHPERLSGEKLFFGSGTQLSVL.

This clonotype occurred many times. CDR3 amino acids: CASSQRTGDEQFF. The CDR3 nucleotides are TGTGCCAGCAGCCAGAGGACAGGGGATGAGCAGTTCTTC. The V gene is TRBV7-3, the J gene TRBJ2-1, with TRBD1 matching 9 bases. Germline V gives CDR1 SGHTA, CDR2 FQGTGA. With V trimmed by 5 bases and J by 8 bases, 4 bases remained unmatched. The CDR3 spans 13 residues.

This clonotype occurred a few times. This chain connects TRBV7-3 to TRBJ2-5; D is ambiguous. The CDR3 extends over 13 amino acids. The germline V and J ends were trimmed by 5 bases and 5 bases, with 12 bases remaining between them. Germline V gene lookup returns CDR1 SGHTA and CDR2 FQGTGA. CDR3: CASSPASRETQYF. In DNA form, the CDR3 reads TGTGCCAGCAGCCCCGCGTCCCGGGAGACCCAGTACTTC.

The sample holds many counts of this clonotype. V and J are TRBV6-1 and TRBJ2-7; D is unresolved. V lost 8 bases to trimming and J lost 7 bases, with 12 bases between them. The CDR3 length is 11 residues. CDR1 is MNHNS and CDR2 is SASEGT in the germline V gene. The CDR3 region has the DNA TGTGCCAGCGCCCCGGGCCGAGAGCAGTACTTC. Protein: CASAPGREQYF.

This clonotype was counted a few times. The chain's CDR3 is CASSLSGRSRDTQYF. Written as DNA, the CDR3 is TGTGCCAGCAGCTTAAGCGGGAGATCAAGAGATACGCAGTATTTT. This chain links TRBV7-2 with TRBJ2-3; TRBD2 agrees at 8 bases. This CDR3 region has 15 residues. The V gene end was trimmed by 2 bases and the J gene end by 5 bases; junction bases not matched to a gene: 6. Germline V gene data show CDR1 as SGHTA and CDR2 as FQGNSA. The complete variable domain, with remaining parts taken from reference TRBV7-2 and TRBJ2-3, reads GAGVSQSPSNKVTEKGKDVELRCDPISGHTALYWYRQSLGQGLEFLIYFQGNSAPDKSGLPSDRFSAERTGGSVSTLTIQRTQQEDSAVYLCASSLSGRSRDTQYFGPGTRLTVL.

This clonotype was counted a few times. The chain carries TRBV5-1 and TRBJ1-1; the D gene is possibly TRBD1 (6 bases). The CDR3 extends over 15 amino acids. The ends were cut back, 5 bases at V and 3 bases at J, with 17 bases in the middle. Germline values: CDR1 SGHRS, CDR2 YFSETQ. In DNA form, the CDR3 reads TGCGCCAGCAGGCTGGACAGCCCTACTTACACTGAAGCTTTCTTT. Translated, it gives CASRLDSPTYTEAFF.

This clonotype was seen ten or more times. The CDR3 nucleotides are TGTGCCAGCAGCCAAGCCCGGGACAACACCTACGAGCAGTACTTC. It yields the protein CASSQARDNTYEQYF. This chain joins TRBV3-1 and TRBJ2-7; maybe TRBD1 (6 bases). The CDR3 covers 15 residues. The germline V gene has CDR1 LGHDT and CDR2 YNNKEL (reference sequence). The V end lost 1 base, the J end lost 2 bases, and 12 bases lay between the germline ends.

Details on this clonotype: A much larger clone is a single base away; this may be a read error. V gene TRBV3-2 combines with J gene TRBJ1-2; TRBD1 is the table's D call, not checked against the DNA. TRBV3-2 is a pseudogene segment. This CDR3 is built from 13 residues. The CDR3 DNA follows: TGTGCCAGCAGCCTATACAGGGGGTATGGCTACTCCTTC. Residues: CASSLYRGYGYSF.

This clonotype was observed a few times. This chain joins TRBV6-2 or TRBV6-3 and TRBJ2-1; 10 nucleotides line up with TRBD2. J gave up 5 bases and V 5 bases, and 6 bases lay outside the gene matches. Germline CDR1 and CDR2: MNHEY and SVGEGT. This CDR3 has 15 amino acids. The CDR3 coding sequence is TGTGCCAGCAGTACCGGGACTAGCGTGAACAATGAGCAGTTCTTC. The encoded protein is CASSTGTSVNNEQFF.

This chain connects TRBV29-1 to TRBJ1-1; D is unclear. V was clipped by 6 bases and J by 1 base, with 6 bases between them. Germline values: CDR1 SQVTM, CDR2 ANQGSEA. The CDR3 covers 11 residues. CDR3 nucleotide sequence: TGCAGCGTGCCCCGGAACACTGAAGCTTTCTTT. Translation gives CSVPRNTEAFF. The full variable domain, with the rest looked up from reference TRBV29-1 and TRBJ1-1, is SAVISQKPSRDICQRGTSLTIQCQVDSQVTMMFWYRQQPGQSLTLIATANQGSEATYESGFVIDKFPISRPNLTFSTLTVSNMSPEDSSIYLCSVPRNTEAFFGQGTRLTVV.

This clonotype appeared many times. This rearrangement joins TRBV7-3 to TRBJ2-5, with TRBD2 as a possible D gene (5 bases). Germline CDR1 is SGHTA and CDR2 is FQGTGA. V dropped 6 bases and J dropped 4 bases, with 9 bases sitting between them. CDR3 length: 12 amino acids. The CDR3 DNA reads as TGTGCCAGCAGTCAACGGGGAGAGACCCAGTACTTC. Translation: CASSQRGETQYF.

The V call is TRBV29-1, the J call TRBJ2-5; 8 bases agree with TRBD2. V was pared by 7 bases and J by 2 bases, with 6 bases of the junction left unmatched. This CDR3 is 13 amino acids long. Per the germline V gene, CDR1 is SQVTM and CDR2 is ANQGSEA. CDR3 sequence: CSASTSVQETQYF. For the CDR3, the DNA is TGCAGCGCGTCGACTAGCGTACAAGAGACCCAGTACTTC.

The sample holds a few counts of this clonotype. Here the CDR3 reads CASSSSRGQPQHF. The CDR3 DNA follows: TGTGCCAGCAGCTCATCCCGCGGTCAGCCCCAGCATTTT. The chain has TRBV7-2 and TRBJ1-5; D ambiguous. V was trimmed by 4 bases and J by 6 bases, leaving 10 bases between them. Germline CDR1 is SGHTA and CDR2 is FQGNSA. The CDR3 has 13 amino acids.

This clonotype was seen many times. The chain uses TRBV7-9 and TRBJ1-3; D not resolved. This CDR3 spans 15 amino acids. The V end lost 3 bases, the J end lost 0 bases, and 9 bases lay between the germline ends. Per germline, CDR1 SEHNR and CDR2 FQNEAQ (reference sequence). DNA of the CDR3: TGTGCCAGCAGCTTGGTCCTCCGCTCTGGAAACACCATATATTTT. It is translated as CASSLVLRSGNTIYF.

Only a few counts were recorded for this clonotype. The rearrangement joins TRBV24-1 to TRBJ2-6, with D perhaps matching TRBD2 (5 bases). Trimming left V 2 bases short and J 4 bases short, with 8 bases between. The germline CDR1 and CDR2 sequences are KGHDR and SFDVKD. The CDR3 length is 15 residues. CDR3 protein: CATSDWKRGANVLTF. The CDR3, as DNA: TGTGCCACCAGTGATTGGAAGCGGGGGGCCAACGTCCTGACTTTC.

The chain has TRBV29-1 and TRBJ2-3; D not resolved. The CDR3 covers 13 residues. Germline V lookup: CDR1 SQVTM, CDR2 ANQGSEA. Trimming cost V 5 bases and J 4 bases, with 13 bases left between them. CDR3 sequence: CSVRETYPDTQYF. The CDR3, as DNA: TGCAGCGTTCGCGAGACTTACCCAGATACGCAGTATTTT.